The subject of this entry is one TCR beta chain. Its antigen is not identified. These data are taken from a study of regulatory T cells in long-lasting Graves disease. Study background: Prior antithyroid drug treatment in newly diagnosed Graves' patients lasted under 3 months.

Specified time point: newly diagnosed GD, antithyroid drugs for less than 3 months. RNA extracted from PBMCs served as the sequencing template. The authors built TCR beta libraries using iRepertoire HTBI primers and Arm-PCR of CDR3 regions. Under the authors' procedure: Across samples, 62 TRBV and some 14 TRBJ segments were found. TCRdb independently ran MiXCR on the multiplex PCR reads; one entry per CDR3 protein. The V and J calls follow TCRdb's processing rather than the paper's. The sample has hundreds of thousands of distinct CDR3 sequences, roughly 16% seen once. Trimming pared 6 bases from V and 6 bases from J, leaving 15 bases between. From germline, CDR1 is MNHEY and CDR2 SVGEGT. The CDR3 spans 13 residues. Study-level points and caveats: Persistent disease was characterized by preferential usage of TRBV28, TRBJ1-2 and TRBJ2-5.

These same records also appear under a second study, on T cells in Graves' hyperthyroidism and ophthalmopathy. According to that study: Newly diagnosed hyperthyroidism patients aged 18 to 65 years had disease lasting under 2 months.

The source was peripheral blood mononuclear cells (PBMCs), collected at new diagnosis, from a patient treated with antithyroid drugs. This receptor was identified in a woman in her 30s with Graves disease. The chain recombines TRBV6-2 or TRBV6-3 with TRBJ2-7; D might be TRBD2 (6 bases). Written as DNA, the CDR3 is TGTGCCAGCAGCTCCAGACTAGTCGGCGAGCAGTACTTC. Amino acids: CASSSRLVGEQYF.